The 19 T cell receptor beta chains reported below all come from one sample, sequenced in a study of Ad26.COV2.S vaccination and SARS-CoV-2 variants (dated by TCRdb to the early 2020s). Library creation used the immunoSEQ multiplex PCR assay. Held by TCRdb, this immuneACCESS table contains in-frame sequences only and omits some clones. Under half of the omission traces to an unresolved V gene where checked; the cause of the rest is unknown. This sample has about 320,000 clones in its table, and around four fifths of those were observed once. The ten largest clones capture around 2% of the sample. Per the publication, the treatment or condition label means: some 19 received Ad26.COV2.S at low or high dose, single or two shots; 5 received placebo; per-sample allocation not given. For vaccine and placebo recipients, the sequenced repertoires came from samples collected on day 63 after the first injection.

The material was peripheral blood, obtained in a trial of Ad26.COV2.S vaccine versus placebo. These receptors all stem from a person between 18 and 60 years old who received the Ad26.COV2.S COVID-19 vaccine or a placebo.

Only a few counts were recorded for this clone. The chain joins TRBV21-1 to TRBJ2-7. TRBV21-1 is deemed a pseudogene. The CDR3 has 11 amino acids. The CDR3 reads CASSYDWGWYF. The CDR3 DNA is TGTGCCAGCAGCTACGACTGGGGATGGTACTTC.

The chain has TRBV28 and TRBJ1-5; the match to TRBD1 covers 8 bases. Germline CDR1 and CDR2: MDHEN and SYDVKM. V lost 7 bases and J lost 4; bases outside the gene matches: 18. The CDR3 contains 18 residues. This CDR3 is CASTPLSPGTGINQPQHF. DNA for the CDR3: TGTGCCAGCACCCCCCTATCCCCCGGGACAGGAATTAATCAGCCCCAGCATTTT.

This clone was observed a single time. The V and J genes are TRBV5-6 and TRBJ1-2; perhaps TRBD1 as D (6 bases). The CDR3 totals 16 residues. V was trimmed by 0 bases and J by 4 bases, leaving 16 bases between them. Germline CDR1 SGHDT, CDR2 YYEEEE. The CDR3 nucleotides read TGTGCCAGCAGCTTGGCAGGGGTTCCCAGGAGCTATGGCTACACCTTC. Protein sequence: CASSLAGVPRSYGYTF.

CDR3 nucleotides: TGTGCCAGCAGTTCTGGTAGACAGGGGTATGGCTACACCTTC. This sequence encodes CASSSGRQGYGYTF. The chain couples TRBV28 to TRBJ1-2; 8 bases agree with TRBD1. CDR1 and CDR2 from the germline V gene are MDHEN and SYDVKM. After removal of 4 bases from V and 5 bases from J, the junction contained 6 bases not matched to a gene. The CDR3 extends over 14 amino acids.

The V and J genes are TRBV2 and TRBJ2-1, with 12 bases lining up with TRBD2. Germline CDR1 reads SNHLY; CDR2 reads FYNNEI. The CDR3 runs 15 residues. The V gene end was trimmed by 5 bases and the J gene end by 8 bases; junction bases not matched to a gene: 7. The CDR3 region has the DNA TGTGCCAGCAGTCCTCTAGCGGGGGGGCCTTATGAGCAGTTCTTC. Translated: CASSPLAGGPYEQFF.

A single count supports this clone. This chain links TRBV7-8 with TRBJ2-1; D could derive from TRBD1 or TRBD2 (5 bases each). The CDR3 has 16 residues. V lost 7 bases, J lost 0 bases, and 16 bases lay in between. CDR1 is SGHVS, CDR2 FQNEAQ, per germline. The CDR3 nucleotides read TGTGCCAGCAACAACCGGGACCCCGGCTCCTACAATGAGCAGTTCTTC. It specifies CASNNRDPGSYNEQFF.

CDR3 in amino acids: CAIFGLGREAFF. The DNA of the CDR3 is TGTGCCATCTTTGGACTCGGGAGGGAAGCTTTCTTT. The chain links TRBV28 to TRBJ1-1; D not resolved. V was shortened by 10 bases and J by 8 bases, with 17 bases between the two germline ends. Germline CDR1 reads MDHEN; CDR2 reads SYDVKM. The CDR3 contains 12 residues.

CDR3 sequence (DNA): TGCGCCAGCAGCTTGGCCGTGGCCGGGAACACTGAAGCTTTCTTT. Protein: CASSLAVAGNTEAFF. V is TRBV5-1 and J is TRBJ1-1; D not resolved. Per germline, CDR1 SGHRS and CDR2 YFSETQ. The V and J ends lost 0 bases and 1 base respectively, with 10 bases between them. This CDR3 has 15 residues.

J is TRBJ1-5 and V is TRBV18, with no clear D. Per germline, CDR1 KGHSH and CDR2 LQKENI. CDR3 length equals 16 residues. V shed 2 bases and J shed 4 bases, with 15 bases lying between them. The CDR3 is CASSPSAGPGNQPQHF. For the CDR3, the DNA is TGTGCCAGCTCACCATCGGCTGGGCCGGGAAATCAGCCCCAGCATTTT.

The chain links TRBV9 to TRBJ1-1; perhaps TRBD1 as D (6 bases). V was cut by 4 bases and J by 6 bases, with 19 bases left in between. This CDR3 contains 15 residues. In germline, CDR1 is SGDLS, CDR2 YYNGEE. CDR3 in DNA: TGTGCCAGCAGCCCGTCAGGGGTGATTGTTCCTGAAGCTTTCTTT. Translation gives CASSPSGVIVPEAFF.

This clone was found once. The chain is built from TRBV2 and TRBJ2-7; 9 positions agree with TRBD1. The V and J ends lost 6 bases and 6 bases, in that order; junction bases with no gene match: 3. The CDR3 totals 12 residues. Per the germline V gene, CDR1 is SNHLY and CDR2 is FYNNEI. The CDR3 here is CASRGQGSEQYF. The CDR3 coding sequence is TGTGCCAGCAGGGGACAGGGAAGCGAGCAGTACTTC.

This chain uses TRBV7-9 with TRBJ1-2; 10 nucleotides agree with TRBD1. The V gene end was trimmed by 6 bases and the J gene end by 5 bases; junction bases not matched to a gene: 6. The CDR3 extends over 14 amino acids. Germline CDR1 SEHNR, CDR2 FQNEAQ (reference sequence). Here the CDR3 reads CASSMTGGGYGYTF. The CDR3 DNA sequence: TGTGCCAGCAGTATGACAGGGGGCGGGTATGGCTACACCTTC.

The chain combines TRBV2 with TRBJ1-1; TRBD1 aligns across 7 bases. With 5 bases clipped from V and 5 bases from J, the junction kept 5 bases outside the gene matches. The CDR3 runs 13 residues. Per germline, CDR1 SNHLY and CDR2 FYNNEI. The CDR3 DNA sequence: TGTGCCAGCAGTAGTATGGGACAGACTGAAGCTTTCTTT. It translates to CASSSMGQTEAFF.

V usage is TRBV4-1 and J usage is TRBJ2-7; D ambiguous. From germline, CDR1 is MGHRA and CDR2 YSYEKL. This CDR3 has 17 amino acids. Trimming left V 1 base short and J 0 bases short, with 16 bases between. This chain's CDR3 is CASSQGFPSRPSYEQYF. The CDR3 DNA reads as TGCGCCAGCAGCCAAGGTTTCCCTTCGAGACCCTCCTACGAGCAGTACTTC.

The chain uses TRBV5-6 and TRBJ2-5; 9 positions agree with TRBD2. The CDR3 extends over 18 amino acids. J was trimmed by 1 base and V by 2 bases; bases with no gene match: 12. In germline, CDR1 is SGHDT, CDR2 YYEEEE. CDR3 DNA sequence: TGTGCCAGCAGCTTATCGATTCGGGCTAGCGGGGCCCAAGAGACCCAGTACTTC. Its translation: CASSLSIRASGAQETQYF. Variable domain in full (rest from reference TRBV5-6 and TRBJ2-5): DAGVTQSPTHLIKTRGQQVTLRCSPKSGHDTVSWYQQALGQGPQFIFQYYEEEERQRGNFPDRFSGHQFPNYSSELNVNALLLGDSALYLCASSLSIRASGAQETQYFGPGTRLLVL.

The rearrangement uses TRBV12-3 or TRBV12-4 and TRBJ1-2; D unresolved. CDR3 length equals 12 residues. Trimming pared 3 bases from V and 8 bases from J, leaving 10 bases between. The CDR3 sequence: CASSFYTAGYTF. The CDR3 bases are TGTGCCAGCAGTTTCTATACAGCAGGCTACACCTTC.

This chain uses TRBV5-5 with TRBJ1-6; 10 positions agree with TRBD1. V shed 4 bases and J 7 bases; nucleotides not matched to a gene: 2. The CDR3 loop spans 14 amino acids. Germline CDR1 and CDR2: SGHKS and YYEKEE (reference sequence). The DNA of the CDR3 is TGTGCCAGCAGCCCGGGACAGGGGAATTCACCCCTCCACTTT. It yields the protein CASSPGQGNSPLHF.

The CDR3 reads CASSPGTGTEAFF. As DNA, the CDR3 is TGTGCCAGCTCACCCGGGACAGGGACTGAAGCTTTCTTT. The chain joins TRBV18 to TRBJ1-1; 9 nucleotides align to TRBD1. This CDR3 region has 13 residues. CDR1 is KGHSH and CDR2 is LQKENI in the germline V gene. V was pared by 3 bases and J by 5 bases, with 1 base of the junction left unmatched.

V is TRBV5-1 and J is TRBJ2-6; D is uncertain. Trimming took 3 bases from V and 0 from J, leaving 7 bases between them. This CDR3 contains 15 residues. Germline V gene sequence: CDR1 SGHRS, CDR2 YFSETQ. CDR3 residues: CASSSSSSGANVLTF. CDR3 DNA sequence: TGCGCCAGCAGCTCCTCTAGCTCTGGGGCCAACGTCCTGACTTTC. The full variable domain, its missing parts supplied by reference TRBV5-1 and TRBJ2-6, is KAGVTQTPRYLIKTRGQQVTLSCSPISGHRSVSWYQQTPGQGLQFLFEYFSETQRNKGNFPGRFSGRQFSNSRSEMNVSTLELGDSALYLCASSSSSSGANVLTFGAGSRLTVL.